The clone carrying this T cell receptor (beta chain) was counted only a few times. What it recognizes is unknown. Each TCR cDNA molecule bore a unique molecular identifier. TCRdb passed the 5' RACE reads through MiXCR, listing each CDR3 protein once. The table includes 9,500 to 11,000 distinct CDR3 sequences, around 22% detected once. The CDR3 sequence is 10 residues long. The V end lost 0 bases, the J end lost 11 bases, and 6 bases lay between the germline ends. Germline CDR1 SQVTM, CDR2 ANQGSEA. Time point described: sample taken at primary tumor resection. Tumor, nontumor lung or frozen PBMC supplied whole RNA that was sequenced unsorted. The cohort: some 73 early-stage, untreated non-small cell lung cancer patients. This sample was taken from a study of spatial heterogeneity in lung cancer. Background on the study: Averaged across combinations, each unique TCR and UMI pairing appeared more than ten times in raw reads, which were uncorrected.

General study findings and limits: Whereas they appeared in blood less at follow-up, ubiquitous expanded tumor TCRs appeared there more at resection.

Material: PBMCs, obtained at surgery. The receptor was isolated from a female donor with early-stage non-small cell lung cancer. The V call is TRBV29-1, the J call TRBJ2-3; D remains unclear. The CDR3 nucleotides are TGCAGCGTTGAAGATCACGTGCAGTATTTT. Translated, it gives CSVEDHVQYF.